One sample yielded the 29 T cell receptor beta chains listed below, sequenced in a study of graft-versus-host responses after intestinal transplantation. For these TCRs, the target antigens are not known. TCRdb's table, derived via immunoSEQ multiplex PCR, lists solely in-frame clones and lacks some. The sample holds some 70,000 clones, roughly 91% seen once. Source: unstimulated CD8+ T cells sorted from spleen or lymph node cells, taken before transplant. These receptors all come from a human donor who was the organ donor for an intestinal transplant.

This chain joins TRBV27 and TRBJ1-2; no clear D. V was trimmed by 0 bases and J by 0 bases, leaving 5 bases between them. Looked up from germline, CDR1 is MNHEY and CDR2 is SMNVEV (reference sequence). The CDR3 is 14 residues long. This chain's CDR3 is CASSLSGSNYGYTF. For the CDR3, the DNA is TGTGCCAGCAGTTTATCAGGATCTAACTATGGCTACACCTTC.

The V gene is TRBV30, the J gene TRBJ2-7; D unclear. The CDR3 runs 14 residues. Trimming cost V 0 bases and J 3 bases, with 12 bases left between them. Germline assignment: CDR1 GTSNPN and CDR2 SVGIG (reference sequence). The CDR3 here is CAWSVYTVNYEQYF. The CDR3, as DNA: TGTGCCTGGAGTGTGTATACAGTTAACTACGAGCAGTACTTC.

The chain is built from TRBV5-6 and TRBJ1-2, with 9 bases matching TRBD1. V shed 5 bases, J shed 11 bases, and the junction held 22 bases outside the gene matches. CDR1 is SGHDT, CDR2 YYEEEE, per germline. The CDR3 has 17 amino acids. The CDR3 loop reads CASSKTPTGGGEFSYTF. CDR3 coding DNA: TGTGCCAGCAGTAAGACACCTACAGGGGGCGGTGAATTTAGTTACACCTTC.

The rearrangement uses TRBV2 and TRBJ2-1; D perhaps matches TRBD2 (5 bases). Germline-derived CDR1 and CDR2 are SNHLY and FYNNEI. The CDR3 consists of 16 residues. Trimming cost V 4 bases and J 1 base, with 14 bases left between them. CDR3 sequence (DNA): TGTGCCAGCAGTGCGGTGGTCGGGGAATCCTACAATGAGCAGTTCTTC. It yields the protein CASSAVVGESYNEQFF.

The chain joins TRBV11-2 to TRBJ2-7; 8 nucleotides align to TRBD2. Germline CDR1 and CDR2: SGHAT and FQNNGV. Unmatched junction bases numbered 6, after V lost 2 bases and J lost 3 bases. The CDR3 is 15 amino acids. The CDR3 sequence: CASSLRRGAVYEQYF. Written as DNA, the CDR3 is TGTGCCAGCAGCTTAAGGCGGGGGGCGGTCTACGAGCAGTACTTC.

This clone occurred once. The genes are TRBV6-1 and TRBJ1-2; 9 positions match TRBD1. Germline values: CDR1 MNHNS, CDR2 SASEGT. Trimming removed 6 bases from V and 5 bases from J; junction bases left unmatched: 4. The CDR3 contains 13 residues. CDR3 in amino acids: CASRLDRGYGYTF. In nucleotides, the CDR3 is TGTGCCAGCAGACTAGACAGGGGGTATGGCTACACCTTC.

J is TRBJ2-3 and V is TRBV6-1; D unclear. Looked up from germline, CDR1 is MNHNS and CDR2 is SASEGT. CDR3 length: 13 residues. V lost 5 bases and J 3 bases, leaving 9 bases between the germline ends. CDR3 DNA sequence: TGTGCCAGCAGTCACGGAGCGACAGATACGCAGTATTTT. This gives the protein CASSHGATDTQYF.

The J gene is TRBJ2-7, the V gene TRBV5-4; 9 bases match TRBD1. The germline V gene encodes CDR1 SGHNT and CDR2 YYREEE (reference sequence). The CDR3 has 14 residues. V trimming: 3 bases; J trimming: 7 bases; junction bases outside the gene matches: 8. CDR3 sequence: CASSWDPGQGEQYF. The CDR3 nucleotides read TGTGCCAGCAGCTGGGATCCGGGACAGGGTGAGCAGTACTTC.

The V gene is TRBV9, the J gene TRBJ1-2; D is possibly TRBD1 (6 bases). Per germline, CDR1 SGDLS and CDR2 YYNGEE. CDR3 length: 14 amino acids. V lost 0 bases and J 3 bases, leaving 9 bases between the germline ends. Written as DNA, the CDR3 is TGTGCCAGCAGCGTAGGGGGGGCGGACTATGGCTACACCTTC. Encoded protein: CASSVGGADYGYTF.

The V call is TRBV6-1, the J call TRBJ2-7; TRBD2 is a possible D gene (6 bases). CDR1 is MNHNS and CDR2 is SASEGT in the germline V gene. The CDR3 consists of 14 residues. Trimming cost V 10 bases and J 1 base, with 17 bases left between them. The CDR3 region is CAIVVTGRSYEQYF. For the CDR3, the DNA is TGTGCCATTGTTGTGACGGGGAGGTCCTACGAGCAGTACTTC.

CDR3 DNA: TGTGCCAGCAGCCATGAGCCCCAGGAGGGCCCGGCAAAACTGTTTTTT. Amino acid sequence: CASSHEPQEGPAKLFF. The chain carries TRBV4-2 and TRBJ1-4; D not resolved. The V end lost 3 bases, the J end lost 10 bases, and 21 bases lay between the germline ends. The CDR3 loop spans 16 amino acids. Looked up from germline, CDR1 is LGHNA and CDR2 is YNFKEQ.

The chain couples TRBV6-1 to TRBJ2-7; D might be TRBD1 or TRBD2, each matching 5 bases. The CDR3 runs 14 residues. The V and J ends lost 5 bases and 2 bases respectively, with 13 bases between them. The V gene's germline CDR1 is MNHNS and CDR2 SASEGT. The CDR3 DNA reads TGTGCCAGCAGTTATGGGGACGTCCCCTACGAGCAGTACTTC. Translated: CASSYGDVPYEQYF.

This clone was seen only once. The CDR3 here is CASSSRGRLWTNEKLFF. CDR3 DNA sequence: TGTGCCAGCTCCTCCCGGGGCCGACTCTGGACTAATGAAAAACTGTTTTTT. V usage is TRBV2 and J usage is TRBJ1-4; TRBD1 is a possible D gene (5 bases). CDR1 SNHLY and CDR2 FYNNEI come from the germline V gene. V was pared by 8 bases and J by 2 bases, with 21 bases between. CDR3 length equals 17 residues.

This clone was observed once. The J gene is TRBJ2-6, the V gene TRBV30; D not certain. This CDR3 comprises 14 residues. The germline V gene has CDR1 GTSNPN and CDR2 SVGIG (reference sequence). Trimming took off 0 bases at V and 0 bases at J, with 3 bases between the two ends. CDR3 region: CAWSVPSGANVLTF. The CDR3 DNA reads TGTGCCTGGAGTGTCCCCTCTGGGGCCAACGTCCTGACTTTC.

This clone was recorded only once. The genes are TRBV28 and TRBJ2-2, with D possibly TRBD2 on 5 matching bases. The V gene's germline CDR1 is MDHEN and CDR2 SYDVKM. This CDR3 spans 15 amino acids. Deletions cut 3 bases from V and 5 bases from J, with 13 bases between. The CDR3 region is CASSFLGVGTGELFF. CDR3 coding DNA: TGTGCCAGCAGTTTCTTGGGAGTCGGGACCGGGGAGCTGTTTTTT.

This rearrangement joins TRBV19 to TRBJ2-7; 7 nucleotides agree with TRBD2. The CDR3 length is 13 residues. Germline CDR1 is LNHDA and CDR2 is SQIVND (reference sequence). With V trimmed by 0 bases and J by 4 bases, 0 bases remained unmatched. The CDR3 is CASSIERGYEQYF. The CDR3 coding sequence is TGTGCCAGTAGTATAGAGCGGGGGTACGAGCAGTACTTC.

The V call is TRBV27, the J call TRBJ2-1, with D unresolved. Per germline, CDR1 MNHEY and CDR2 SMNVEV (reference sequence). This CDR3 comprises 13 residues. V was trimmed by 3 bases and J by 8 bases, leaving 11 bases between them. In nucleotides, the CDR3 is TGTGCCAGCAGTTTTGGTTCCTCTCATGAGCAGTTCTTC. Protein product: CASSFGSSHEQFF.

As for this clone: The same CDR3 also results from other DNA sequences found in this sample. The genes are TRBV6-5 and TRBJ1-4; a weak D match, TRBD1 (5 bases). This CDR3 comprises 15 residues. CDR1 is MNHEY and CDR2 is SVGAGI in the germline V gene. Deletions cut 7 bases from V and 0 bases from J, with 12 bases between. CDR3 nucleotides: TGTGCCAGCAACGTGCTGGGGGCAACTAATGAAAAACTGTTTTTT. It specifies CASNVLGATNEKLFF.

By its share, this clone is medium-sized. V and J are TRBV6-4 and TRBJ2-2, with no clear D. Trimming removed 2 bases from V and 3 bases from J, with 4 bases in between. The CDR3 contains 13 residues. CDR1 and CDR2 from the germline V gene are MRHNA and SNTAGT. CDR3 protein: CASSDRDTGELFF. CDR3 bases: TGTGCCAGCAGTGACAGGGACACCGGGGAGCTGTTTTTT.

This chain connects TRBV27 to TRBJ2-7; D possibly corresponds to TRBD1 (7 bases). Trimming pared 6 bases from V and 7 bases from J, leaving 19 bases between. The germline gives CDR1 MNHEY, CDR2 SMNVEV (reference sequence). The CDR3 is 14 residues long. The CDR3 nucleotides read TGTGCCAGCAGCCTAGCGACAGGGAACTGGGAGCAGTACTTC. Protein: CASSLATGNWEQYF.

This clone was observed once. The V gene is TRBV29-1, the J gene TRBJ1-5; no definite D call. V lost 3 bases and J 1 base, leaving 10 bases between the germline ends. Germline values: CDR1 SQVTM, CDR2 ANQGSEA. This CDR3 comprises 14 residues. The CDR3 bases are TGCAGCGTTGAGGGCAATCAGAGCAATCAGCCCCAGCATTTT. It encodes CSVEGNQSNQPQHF.

The chain is built from TRBV27 and TRBJ1-6, with no clear D. The CDR3 runs 18 residues. Germline CDR1 and CDR2: MNHEY and SMNVEV (reference sequence). Trimming took 5 bases from V and 4 from J, leaving 21 bases between them. The CDR3 sequence: CASSQGLSSYLYNSPLHF. The CDR3 DNA follows: TGTGCCAGCAGTCAAGGGTTGTCGTCGTATCTATATAATTCACCCCTCCACTTT.

This clone has just one count. The V gene is TRBV6-5, the J gene TRBJ1-2; D is uncertain. V lost 0 bases, J lost 2 bases, and 7 bases lay in between. Germline values: CDR1 MNHEY, CDR2 SVGAGI. The CDR3 loop spans 14 amino acids. The CDR3 spells CASSYSRNNYGYTF. CDR3 nucleotide sequence: TGTGCCAGCAGTTACTCGAGGAACAACTATGGCTACACCTTC.

This chain connects TRBV28 to TRBJ1-5; TRBD1 might be the D (6 bases). The CDR3 has 16 amino acids. V was cut by 4 bases and J by 1 base, with 14 bases left in between. Per the germline V gene, CDR1 is MDHEN and CDR2 is SYDVKM. CDR3 sequence: CASSSGTGISNQPQHF. DNA for the CDR3: TGTGCCAGCAGTTCCGGAACAGGGATCAGCAATCAGCCCCAGCATTTT.

The chain employs TRBV11-2 and TRBJ2-3; 7 bases are a match to TRBD2. The V gene's germline CDR1 is SGHAT and CDR2 FQNNGV. The CDR3 runs to 17 residues. J was trimmed by 2 bases and V by 0 bases; bases with no gene match: 8. The DNA for the CDR3 is TGTGCCAGCAGCTTAGAAGGGGCGGGGGTTCCCACAGATACGCAGTATTTT. Translating gives CASSLEGAGVPTDTQYF.

The V call is TRBV4-2, the J call TRBJ2-7, with TRBD2 matching over 10 bases. V lost 0 bases, J lost 2 bases, and 1 base stayed unmatched. The CDR3 has 15 amino acids. Per the germline V gene, CDR1 is LGHNA and CDR2 is YNFKEQ. In DNA, the CDR3 is TGTGCCAGCAGCCAAGATAGCGGGGGGCCCTACGAGCAGTACTTC. It specifies CASSQDSGGPYEQYF.

The rearrangement uses TRBV7-6 and TRBJ2-2; no reliable D call. CDR3 length equals 15 residues. Deletions cut 1 base from V and 6 bases from J, with 12 bases between. Germline loops: CDR1 SGHVS, CDR2 FNYEAQ. In DNA, the CDR3 is TGTGCCAGCAGCTTAGATCTGTCGGTTTCCGGGGAGCTGTTTTTT. This gives the protein CASSLDLSVSGELFF.

This chain uses TRBV6-5 with TRBJ2-7, with D possibly being TRBD2 (5 bases). The CDR3 runs to 11 residues. V was cut by 7 bases and J by 11 bases, with 15 bases left in between. Germline lookup yields CDR1 MNHEY and CDR2 SVGAGI. CDR3 nucleotides: TGTGCCAGCATTGACGGGGAAGTTGAGTACTTC. It is translated as CASIDGEVEYF.

As to this clone: At one boundary the junction diverges from the germline segment, which might be a read error. The rearrangement uses TRBV2 and TRBJ1-1; D ambiguous. This CDR3 region has 11 residues. Germline values: CDR1 SNHLY, CDR2 FYNNEI. In DNA form, the CDR3 reads TGTGCCAGCAGTGGAGGAACAGAAGGTTTCTTT. Encoded protein: CASSGGTEGFF.